This record covers a single TCR beta chain. Its target is unknown. Here immunoSEQ multiplex PCR was the method, and the copy in TCRdb shows in-frame clones only, minus some. The profile covers around 130,000 clones, with approximately 90% appearing a single time and around 0.15% taken by the ten largest. The CDR3 has 12 amino acids. V dropped 1 base and J dropped 4 bases, with 2 bases sitting between them. Germline V lookup: CDR1 LNHDA, CDR2 SQIVND (reference sequence). This sample is drawn from a study of graft-versus-host responses after intestinal transplantation. Study details: All recipients were transplanted with multivisceral, liver-intestinal, or isolated intestinal grafts. Anti-thymocyte globulin induction, then tacrolimus and steroids for around 3 years, went to all recipients. Study-level points and caveats: Early post-transplant declines in HvG were associated with peak levels of circulating GvH clones.

The source of this sequence is a human donor who received an intestinal transplant. The chain recombines TRBV19 with TRBJ1-5; D is uncertain. Here the sequenced sample was unstimulated CD4+ T cells sorted from spleen or lymph node cells, taken before intestinal transplant. The CDR3 region is CASSIGNQPQHF. The CDR3 coding sequence is TGTGCCAGTAGTATAGGAAATCAGCCCCAGCATTTT.